Given below is one T cell receptor (beta chain) in context. The antigen is unknown. The entry originates in a study of CD8 T cells in ankylosing spondylitis. Study-level points and caveats: Characteristic of ankylosing spondylitis blood, it appeared, was a TCR beta motif comprising eight highly homologous variants.

TCRdb itself ran the 5' RACE reads through MiXCR, one entry per CDR3 protein. The sample holds 40,000 or so distinct CDR3 sequences; approximately 2.6% are singletons and the top ten take approximately 4.5%. This receptor was taken from a male donor with ankylosing spondylitis or in good health (not recorded which). The sequenced material came from blood, either unsorted or a sorted T cell fraction (not recorded which).

CDR3 sequence (DNA): TGTGCCAGCAGCACTCGAGCGGGGACAAACACAGATACGCAGTATTTT. This sequence encodes CASSTRAGTNTDTQYF. The chain recombines TRBV9 with TRBJ2-3; possible D gene TRBD2, 7 bases. CDR3 length: 16 amino acids. V was cut by 4 bases and J by 2 bases, with 17 bases left in between. Germline CDR1 reads SGDLS; CDR2 reads YYNGEE.